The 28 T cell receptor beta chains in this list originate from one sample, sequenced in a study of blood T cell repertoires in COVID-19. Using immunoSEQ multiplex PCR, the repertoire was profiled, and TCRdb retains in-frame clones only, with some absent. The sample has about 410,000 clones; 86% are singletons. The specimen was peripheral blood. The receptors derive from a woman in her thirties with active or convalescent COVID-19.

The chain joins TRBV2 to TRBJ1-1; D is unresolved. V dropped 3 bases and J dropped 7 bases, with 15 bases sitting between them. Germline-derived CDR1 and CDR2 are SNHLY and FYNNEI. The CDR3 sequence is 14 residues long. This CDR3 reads CASSENPPGSEAFF. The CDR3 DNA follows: TGTGCCAGCAGTGAGAATCCGCCGGGGAGTGAAGCTTTCTTT.

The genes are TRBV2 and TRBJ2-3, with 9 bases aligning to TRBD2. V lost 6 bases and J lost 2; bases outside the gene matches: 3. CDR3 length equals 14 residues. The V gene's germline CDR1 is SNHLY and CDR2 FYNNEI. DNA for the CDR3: TGTGCCAGCAGAGCGGGGGGCCACACAGATACGCAGTATTTT. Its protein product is CASRAGGHTDTQYF.

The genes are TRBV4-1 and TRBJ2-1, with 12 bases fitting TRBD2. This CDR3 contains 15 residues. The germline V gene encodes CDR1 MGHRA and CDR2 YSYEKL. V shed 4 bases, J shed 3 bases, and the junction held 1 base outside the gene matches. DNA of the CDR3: TGCGCCAGCAGCCCGGGACTAGCGGGCTACAATGAGCAGTTCTTC. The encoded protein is CASSPGLAGYNEQFF.

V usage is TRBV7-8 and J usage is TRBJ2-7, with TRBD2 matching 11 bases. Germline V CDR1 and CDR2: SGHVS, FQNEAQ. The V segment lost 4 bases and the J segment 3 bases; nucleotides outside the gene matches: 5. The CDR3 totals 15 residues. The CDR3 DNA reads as TGTGCCAGCAGCTCGATAGCGGGAGGGCTCTACGAGCAGTACTTC. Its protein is CASSSIAGGLYEQYF.

CDR3 DNA sequence: TGTGCCAGCCAGCAGGGGCCAGGAAACACCATATATTTT. It encodes CASQQGPGNTIYF. The rearrangement links TRBV5-6 to TRBJ1-3; D possibly corresponds to TRBD1 (6 bases). The germline V gene encodes CDR1 SGHDT and CDR2 YYEEEE. Trimming took 7 bases from V and 4 from J, leaving 12 bases between them. The CDR3 has 13 residues.

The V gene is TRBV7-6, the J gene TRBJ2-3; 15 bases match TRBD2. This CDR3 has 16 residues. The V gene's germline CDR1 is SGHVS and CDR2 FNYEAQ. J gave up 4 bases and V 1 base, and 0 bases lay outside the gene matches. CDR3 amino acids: CASSLGTSGGADTQYF. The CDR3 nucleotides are TGTGCCAGCAGCTTAGGGACTAGCGGGGGGGCAGATACGCAGTATTTT.

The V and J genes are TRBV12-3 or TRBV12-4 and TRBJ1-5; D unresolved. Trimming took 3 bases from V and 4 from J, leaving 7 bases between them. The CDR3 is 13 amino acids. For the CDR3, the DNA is TGTGCCAGCAGTTTGGAGCCAAATCAGCCCCAGCATTTT. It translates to CASSLEPNQPQHF.

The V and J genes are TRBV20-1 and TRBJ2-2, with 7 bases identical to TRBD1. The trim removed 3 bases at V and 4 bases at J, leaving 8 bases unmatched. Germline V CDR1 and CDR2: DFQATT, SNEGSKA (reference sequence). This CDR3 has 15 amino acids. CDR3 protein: CSASNRDSGTGELFF. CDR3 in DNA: TGCAGTGCTAGTAACCGGGACAGCGGCACCGGGGAGCTGTTTTTT.

CDR3 residues: CASSLTGPNYEQYF. The CDR3 nucleotides read TGTGCCAGCAGCTTAACAGGACCAAACTACGAGCAGTACTTC. This chain connects TRBV7-2 to TRBJ2-7; the D gene is possibly TRBD1 (5 bases). Trimming left V 2 bases short and J 3 bases short, with 11 bases between. The CDR3 has 14 amino acids. Germline CDR1 reads SGHTA; CDR2 reads FQGNSA.

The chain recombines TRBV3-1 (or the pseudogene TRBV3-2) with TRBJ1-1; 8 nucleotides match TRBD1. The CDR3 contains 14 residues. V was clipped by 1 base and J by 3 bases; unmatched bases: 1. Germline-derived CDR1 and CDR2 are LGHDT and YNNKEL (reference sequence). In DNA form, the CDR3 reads TGTGCCAGCAGCCAAGGACAGGGGTACACTGAAGCTTTCTTT. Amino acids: CASSQGQGYTEAFF.

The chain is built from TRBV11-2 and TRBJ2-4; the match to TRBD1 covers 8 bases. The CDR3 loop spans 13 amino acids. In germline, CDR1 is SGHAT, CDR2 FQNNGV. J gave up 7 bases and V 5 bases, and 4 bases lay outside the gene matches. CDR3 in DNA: TGTGCCAGCAGCCGAGACAGGGGTAACATTCAGTACTTC. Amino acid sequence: CASSRDRGNIQYF. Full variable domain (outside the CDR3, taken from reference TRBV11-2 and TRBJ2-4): EAGVAQSPRYKIIEKRQSVAFWCNPISGHATLYWYQQILGQGPKLLIQFQNNGVVDDSQLPKDRFSAERLKGVDSTLKIQPAKLEDSAVYLCASSRDRGNIQYFGAGTRLSVL.

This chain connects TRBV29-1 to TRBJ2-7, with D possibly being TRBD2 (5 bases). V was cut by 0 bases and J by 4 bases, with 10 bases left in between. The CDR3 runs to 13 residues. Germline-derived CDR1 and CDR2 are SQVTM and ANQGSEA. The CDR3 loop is CSVEEGLGYEQYF. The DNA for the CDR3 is TGCAGCGTTGAAGAAGGACTTGGTTACGAGCAGTACTTC.

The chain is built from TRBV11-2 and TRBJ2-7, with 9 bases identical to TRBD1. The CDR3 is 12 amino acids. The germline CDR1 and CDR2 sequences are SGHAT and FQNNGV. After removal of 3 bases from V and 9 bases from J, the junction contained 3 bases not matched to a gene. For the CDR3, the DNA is TGTGCCAGCAGCTTTACAGGGGGCGGGCAGTACTTC. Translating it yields CASSFTGGGQYF.

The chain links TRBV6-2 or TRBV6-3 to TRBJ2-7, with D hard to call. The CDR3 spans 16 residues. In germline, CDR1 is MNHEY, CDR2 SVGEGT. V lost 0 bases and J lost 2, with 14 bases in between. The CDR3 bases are TGTGCCAGCAGTTACTCGCCAGGTCATCAGCCCTACGAGCAGTACTTC. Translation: CASSYSPGHQPYEQYF.

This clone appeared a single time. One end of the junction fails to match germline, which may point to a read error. The CDR3 reads CASSQARSGVSYNEQFF. The CDR3 nucleotides are TGTGCCAGCAGTCAAGCCCGTAGCGGGGTCTCCTACAATGAGCAGTTCTTC. The chain uses TRBV6-1 and TRBJ2-1; 8 nucleotides match TRBD2. Germline CDR1 and CDR2: MNHNS and SASEGT. The CDR3 contains 17 residues.

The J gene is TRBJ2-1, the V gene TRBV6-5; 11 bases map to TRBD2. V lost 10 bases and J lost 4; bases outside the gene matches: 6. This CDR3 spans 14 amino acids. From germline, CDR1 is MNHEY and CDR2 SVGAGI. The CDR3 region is CATIAGGPYNEQFF. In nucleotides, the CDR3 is TGTGCCACCATAGCGGGAGGGCCGTACAATGAGCAGTTCTTC.

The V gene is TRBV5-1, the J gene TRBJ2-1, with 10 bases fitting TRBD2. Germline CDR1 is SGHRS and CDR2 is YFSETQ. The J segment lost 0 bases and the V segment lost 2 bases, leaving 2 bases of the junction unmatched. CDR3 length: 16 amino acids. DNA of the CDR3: TGCGCCAGCAGCTTTACTAGCGGGGTCTCCTACAATGAGCAGTTCTTC. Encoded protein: CASSFTSGVSYNEQFF.

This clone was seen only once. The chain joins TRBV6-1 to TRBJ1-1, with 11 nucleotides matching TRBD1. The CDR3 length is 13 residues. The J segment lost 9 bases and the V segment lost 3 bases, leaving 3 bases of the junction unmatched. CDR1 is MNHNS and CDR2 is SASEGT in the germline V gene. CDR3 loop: CASSEGQGGKAFF. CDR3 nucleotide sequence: TGTGCCAGCAGTGAGGGACAGGGGGGAAAAGCTTTCTTT.

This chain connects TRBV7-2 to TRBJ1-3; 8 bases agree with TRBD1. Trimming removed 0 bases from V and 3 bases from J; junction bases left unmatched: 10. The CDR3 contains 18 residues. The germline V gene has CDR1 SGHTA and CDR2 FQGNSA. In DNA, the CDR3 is TGTGCCAGCAGCTTAGCGGCGGCAGGGGGCTTGTTTGGAAACACCATATATTTT. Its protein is CASSLAAAGGLFGNTIYF.

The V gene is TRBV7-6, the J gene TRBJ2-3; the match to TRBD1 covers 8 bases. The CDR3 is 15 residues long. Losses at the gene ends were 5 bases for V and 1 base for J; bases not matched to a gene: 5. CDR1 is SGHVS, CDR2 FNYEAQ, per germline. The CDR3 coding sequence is TGTGCCAGCAGCCAGGGGACAGGCGGCACAGATACGCAGTATTTT. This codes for CASSQGTGGTDTQYF.

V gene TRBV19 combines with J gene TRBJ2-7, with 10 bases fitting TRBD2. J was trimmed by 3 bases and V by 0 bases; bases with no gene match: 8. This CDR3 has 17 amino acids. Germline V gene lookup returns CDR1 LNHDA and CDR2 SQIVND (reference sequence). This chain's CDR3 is CASSIEYLAGAHYEQYF. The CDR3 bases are TGTGCCAGTAGTATAGAATACCTAGCGGGGGCCCACTACGAGCAGTACTTC.

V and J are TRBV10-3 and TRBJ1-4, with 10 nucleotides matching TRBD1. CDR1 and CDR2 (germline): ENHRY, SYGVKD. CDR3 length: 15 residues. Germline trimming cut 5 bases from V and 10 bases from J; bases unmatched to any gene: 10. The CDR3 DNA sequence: TGTGCCATCAGTACCGGGACAGGGGTTCCCCGAAAACTGTTTTTT. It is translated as CAISTGTGVPRKLFF.

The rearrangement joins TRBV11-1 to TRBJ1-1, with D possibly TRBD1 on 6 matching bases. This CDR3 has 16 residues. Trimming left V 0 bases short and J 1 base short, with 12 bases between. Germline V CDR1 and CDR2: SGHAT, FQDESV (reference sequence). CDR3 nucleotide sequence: TGTGCCAGCAGCTTAGCAGGGGGATGGGGGAACACTGAAGCTTTCTTT. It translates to CASSLAGGWGNTEAFF.

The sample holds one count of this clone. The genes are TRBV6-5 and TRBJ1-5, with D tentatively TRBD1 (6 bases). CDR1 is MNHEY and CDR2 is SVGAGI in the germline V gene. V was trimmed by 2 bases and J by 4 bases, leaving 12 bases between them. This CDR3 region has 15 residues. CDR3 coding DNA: TGTGCCAGCAGTTACAAAGGGGGTGATAATCAGCCCCAGCATTTT. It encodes CASSYKGGDNQPQHF.

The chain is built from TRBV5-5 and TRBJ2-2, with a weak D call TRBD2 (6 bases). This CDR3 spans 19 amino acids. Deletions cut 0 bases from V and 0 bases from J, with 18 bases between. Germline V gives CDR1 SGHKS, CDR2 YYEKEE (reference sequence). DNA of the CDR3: TGTGCCAGCAGCTTGGCCGAGGGCGGGGCCCCCGCGAACACCGGGGAGCTGTTTTTT. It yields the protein CASSLAEGGAPANTGELFF.

CDR3 nucleotides: TGTGCCAGTAGTACCGAAGGACTAGGCTACGAGCAGTACTTC. Encoded protein: CASSTEGLGYEQYF. The genes are TRBV19 and TRBJ2-7; TRBD2 aligns across 7 bases. CDR3 length: 14 residues. V shed 4 bases, J shed 3 bases, and the junction held 6 bases outside the gene matches. Germline lookup yields CDR1 LNHDA and CDR2 SQIVND (reference sequence).

CDR3 bases: TGCGCCAGCAGCTCCCAGGGAAACGGGGAAGCTTTCTTT. It is translated as CASSSQGNGEAFF. The chain is built from TRBV5-1 and TRBJ1-1; the D gene is possibly TRBD1 (5 bases). The CDR3 has 13 residues. Looked up from germline, CDR1 is SGHRS and CDR2 is YFSETQ. Trimming left V 3 bases short and J 8 bases short, with 14 bases between.

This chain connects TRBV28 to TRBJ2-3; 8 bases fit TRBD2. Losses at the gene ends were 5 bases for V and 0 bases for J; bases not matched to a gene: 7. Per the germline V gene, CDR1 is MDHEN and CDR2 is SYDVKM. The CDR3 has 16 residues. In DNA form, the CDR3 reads TGTGCCAGCAGTCATCAGCGGGGGCCTAGCACAGATACGCAGTATTTT. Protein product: CASSHQRGPSTDTQYF.